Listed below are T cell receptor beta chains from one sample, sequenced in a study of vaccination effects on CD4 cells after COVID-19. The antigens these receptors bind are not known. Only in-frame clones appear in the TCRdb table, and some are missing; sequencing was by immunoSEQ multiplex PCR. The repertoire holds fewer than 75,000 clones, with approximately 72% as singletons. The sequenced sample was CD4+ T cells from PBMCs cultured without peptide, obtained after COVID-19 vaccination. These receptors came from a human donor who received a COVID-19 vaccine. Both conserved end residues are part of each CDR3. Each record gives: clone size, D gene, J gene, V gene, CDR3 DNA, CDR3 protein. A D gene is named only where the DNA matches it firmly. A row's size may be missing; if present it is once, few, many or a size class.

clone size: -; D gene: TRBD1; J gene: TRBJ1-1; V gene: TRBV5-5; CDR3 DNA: TGTGCCAGCAGAAAAGGGACAGCCCTCACTGAAGCTTTCTTT; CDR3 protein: CASRKGTALTEAFF
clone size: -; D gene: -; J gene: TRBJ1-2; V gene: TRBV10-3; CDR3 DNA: TGTGCCATCACCCAGGCCGGGTTCGACTATGGCTACACCTTC; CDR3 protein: CAITQAGFDYGYTF
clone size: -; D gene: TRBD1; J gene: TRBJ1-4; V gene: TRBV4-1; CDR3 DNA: TGCGCCAGCAGCCAAAGAGGGACAGGGGGCCGTGAAAAACTGTTTTTT; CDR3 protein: CASSQRGTGGREKLFF
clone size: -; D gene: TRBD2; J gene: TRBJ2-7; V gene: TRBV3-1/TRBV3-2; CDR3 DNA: TGTGCCAGCAGCCACGGATTGGGACTAGCGGGAGCTGGGGACGAGCAGTACTTC; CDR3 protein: CASSHGLGLAGAGDEQYF
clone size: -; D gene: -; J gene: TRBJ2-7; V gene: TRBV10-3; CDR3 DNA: TGTGCCATCAGTGTCAGGGCGACGGGGGAGCAGTACTTC; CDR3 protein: CAISVRATGEQYF
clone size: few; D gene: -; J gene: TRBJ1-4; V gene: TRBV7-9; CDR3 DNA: TGTGCCAGCAGCTTAGCGGGGGGCCATCGAGGGGAAAAACTGTTTTTT; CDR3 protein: CASSLAGGHRGEKLFF
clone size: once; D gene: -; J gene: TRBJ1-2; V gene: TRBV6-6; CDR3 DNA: TGTGCCAGCAGTTACTCGGAACTAGGCCTGGAGGAGGGCTACACCTTC; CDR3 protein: CASSYSELGLEEGYTF
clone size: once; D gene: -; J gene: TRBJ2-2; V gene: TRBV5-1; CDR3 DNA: TGCGCCAGCAGCCAGTTTGGATTCAACACCGGGGAGCTGTTTTTT; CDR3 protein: CASSQFGFNTGELFF
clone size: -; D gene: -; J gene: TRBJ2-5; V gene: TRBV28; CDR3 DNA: TGTGCCAGCAGTCTGAGAGAGACCCAGTACTTC; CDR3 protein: CASSLRETQYF
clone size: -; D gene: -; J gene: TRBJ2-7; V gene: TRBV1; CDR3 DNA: TGCACCAGCAGCCAAGATACGGGACTAGCGGGAGGAGTGGACGAGCAGTACTTC; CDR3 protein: CTSSQDTGLAGGVDEQYF
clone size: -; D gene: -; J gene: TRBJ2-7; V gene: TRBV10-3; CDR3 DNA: TGTGCCATCACCAGGATAAGCTCCTACGAGCAGTACTTC; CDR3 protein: CAITRISSYEQYF
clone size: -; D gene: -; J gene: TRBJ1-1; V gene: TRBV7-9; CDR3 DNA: TGTGCCAGCAGCTCCTTAGAGTCGAGGGGCTCGAACACTGAAGCTTTCTTT; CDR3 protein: CASSSLESRGSNTEAFF
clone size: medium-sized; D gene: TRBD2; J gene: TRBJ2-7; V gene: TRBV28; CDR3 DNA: TGTGCCAGCAGTTTCGCGGGAGGTCCCTACGAGCAGTACTTC; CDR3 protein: CASSFAGGPYEQYF
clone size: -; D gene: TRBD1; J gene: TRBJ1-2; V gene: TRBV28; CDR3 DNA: TGTGCCAGCACCACCATACAGGGGAGAGAGGGTGGCTACACCTTC; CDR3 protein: CASTTIQGREGGYTF
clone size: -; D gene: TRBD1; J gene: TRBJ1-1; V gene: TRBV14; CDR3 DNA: TGTGCCAGCAGCCAGCGGACAGGCACGAACACTGAAGCTTTCTTT; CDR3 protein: CASSQRTGTNTEAFF
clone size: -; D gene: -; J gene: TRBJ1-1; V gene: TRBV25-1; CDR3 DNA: TGTGCCAGCAGTGAAACTCATGGGCATTTCAGTGCTTTCTTT; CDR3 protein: CASSETHGHFSAFF
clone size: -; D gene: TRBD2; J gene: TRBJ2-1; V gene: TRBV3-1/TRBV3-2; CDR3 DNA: TGTGCCAGCAGCCTCTGGACTAGCGGTCACAATGAGCAGTTCTTC; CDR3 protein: CASSLWTSGHNEQFF
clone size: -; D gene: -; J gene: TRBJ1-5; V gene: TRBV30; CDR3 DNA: TGTGCCTGGAGTATCGGGGGGACCCAGCATTTT; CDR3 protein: CAWSIGGTQHF
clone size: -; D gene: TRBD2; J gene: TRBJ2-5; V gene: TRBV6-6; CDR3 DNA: TGTGCCAGCAGCCCGGGGGGAGAGACCCAGTACTTC; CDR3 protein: CASSPGGETQYF
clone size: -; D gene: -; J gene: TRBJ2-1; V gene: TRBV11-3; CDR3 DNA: TGTGCCAGCAGCAAAGAGGGGGTCAGTTACAATGAGCAGTTCTTC; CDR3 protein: CASSKEGVSYNEQFF
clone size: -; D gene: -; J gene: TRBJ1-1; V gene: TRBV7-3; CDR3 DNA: TGTGCCAGCAGCCAGGACGGACACAACACTGAAGCTTTCTTT; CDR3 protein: CASSQDGHNTEAFF
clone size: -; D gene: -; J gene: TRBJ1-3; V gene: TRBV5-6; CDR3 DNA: TGTGCCAGCAGCAACGGCGGGGTCTCTGGAAACACCATATATTTT; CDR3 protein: CASSNGGVSGNTIYF
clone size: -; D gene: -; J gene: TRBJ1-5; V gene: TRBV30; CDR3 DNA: TGTGCCTGGAGCGGACAGTCCTATAGCAATCAGCCCCAGCATTTT; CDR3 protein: CAWSGQSYSNQPQHF
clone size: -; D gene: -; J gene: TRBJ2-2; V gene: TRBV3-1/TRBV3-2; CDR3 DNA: TGTGCCAGCAGCCAAGATGGCCTAGGGAACACCGGGGAGCTGTTTTTT; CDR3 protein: CASSQDGLGNTGELFF
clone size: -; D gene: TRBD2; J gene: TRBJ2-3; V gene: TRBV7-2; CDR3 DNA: TGTGCCAGCAGCCGGGGACTAGCGGAGGTGGCGCAGTATTTT; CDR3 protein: CASSRGLAEVAQYF
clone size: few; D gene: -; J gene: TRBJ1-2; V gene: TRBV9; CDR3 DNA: TGTGCCAGCAGCGTATCCACGAACTATGGCTACACCTTC; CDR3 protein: CASSVSTNYGYTF
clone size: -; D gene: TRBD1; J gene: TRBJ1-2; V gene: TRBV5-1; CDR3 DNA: TGCGCCAGCAGCTTTTCGACAGGGAGGAACTATGGCTACACCTTC; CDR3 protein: CASSFSTGRNYGYTF
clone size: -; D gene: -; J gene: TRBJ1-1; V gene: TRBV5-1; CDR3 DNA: TGCGCCAGCACCCCCCGGGGCGGCGAGCGGACTGAAGCTTTCTTT; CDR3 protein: CASTPRGGERTEAFF
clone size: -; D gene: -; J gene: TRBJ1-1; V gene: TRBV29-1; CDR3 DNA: TGCAGCGTTCAACCCCTCGCGAACACTGAAGCTTTCTTT; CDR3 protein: CSVQPLANTEAFF
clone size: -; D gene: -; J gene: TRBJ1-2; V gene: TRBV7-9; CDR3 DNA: TGTGCCAGCAGCTTATGGGAGGAGCTACCCCACTATGGCTACACCTTC; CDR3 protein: CASSLWEELPHYGYTF
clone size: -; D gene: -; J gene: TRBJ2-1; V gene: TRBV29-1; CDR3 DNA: TGCAGCGTTGTTGAACCAACCCACAATGAGCAGTTCTTC; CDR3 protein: CSVVEPTHNEQFF
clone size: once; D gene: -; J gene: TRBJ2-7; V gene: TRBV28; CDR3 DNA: TGTGCCAGCAGTTTGGGTATCCGTAATTACGAGCAGTACTTC; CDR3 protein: CASSLGIRNYEQYF
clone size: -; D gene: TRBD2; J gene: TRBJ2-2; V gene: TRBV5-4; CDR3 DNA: TGTGCCAGCAGCCCGACTAGCGGGAACTCCGGGGAGCTGTTTTTT; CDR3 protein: CASSPTSGNSGELFF
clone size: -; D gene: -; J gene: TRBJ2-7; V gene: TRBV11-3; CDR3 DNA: TGTGCCAGCAGCTTAATCGACAGATGGGTCTACGAGCAGTACTTC; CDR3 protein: CASSLIDRWVYEQYF
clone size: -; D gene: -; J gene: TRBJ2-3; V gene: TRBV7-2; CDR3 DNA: TGTGCCAGCAGCTCTGGGACTTGGGGGTCCGGTACGCAGTATTTT; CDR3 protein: CASSSGTWGSGTQYF
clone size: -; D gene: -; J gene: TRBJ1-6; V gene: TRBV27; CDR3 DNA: TGTGCCAGCAGTTTAACCCCCCCTAATTCACCCCTCCACTTT; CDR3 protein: CASSLTPPNSPLHF
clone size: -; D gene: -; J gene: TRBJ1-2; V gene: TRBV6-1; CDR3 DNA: TGTGCCAGCAGTGAAGCAGGGCTCGGCTACACCTTC; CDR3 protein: CASSEAGLGYTF
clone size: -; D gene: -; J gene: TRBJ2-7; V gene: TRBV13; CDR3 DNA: TGTGCCAGCAGCTTAGCGGGGACGGCTACCTACGAGCAGTACTTC; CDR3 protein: CASSLAGTATYEQYF
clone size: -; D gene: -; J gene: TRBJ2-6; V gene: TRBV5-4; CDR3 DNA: TGTGCCAGCAGCCTCCCTATATCTGGGGCCAACGTCCTGACTTTC; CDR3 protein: CASSLPISGANVLTF
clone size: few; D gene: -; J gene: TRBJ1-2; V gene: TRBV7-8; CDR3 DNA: TGTGCCAGCGGAGGGGCCACAGCAGGTCATGGCTACACCTTC; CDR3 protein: CASGGATAGHGYTF